Described below is a single T cell receptor beta chain sequence and its context. The antigen remains undetermined. Relying on iRepertoire HTBI primers and Arm-PCR of CDR3 regions, the team built TCR beta libraries. TCRdb recomputed calls from the multiplex PCR reads with MiXCR, one row per CDR3 protein. The sample includes around 400,000 distinct CDR3 sequences, approximately 23% of them seen just once. Described time point: persistent/refractory GD, antithyroid drugs over 5 years with positive TRAb. PBMCs provided the RNA from which the TCR library was made. Guidelines of the American Thyroid Association were used to diagnose Graves' disease. Xi'an, China, was home to the endocrinology department that provided patients. V lost 4 bases and J lost 4; bases outside the gene matches: 3. Germline values: CDR1 ENHRY, CDR2 SYGVKD. The CDR3 has 14 amino acids. The data belong to a study of regulatory T cells in long-lasting Graves disease.

Overall study findings and caveats: Persistent disease samples used TRBV28, TRBJ1-2 and TRBJ2-5 preferentially.

Specimen: peripheral blood mononuclear cells (PBMCs), collected when the disease was refractory, from a patient treated with antithyroid drugs. The J gene is TRBJ1-2, the V gene TRBV10-3; 10 bases are shared with TRBD1. The source is a woman aged 40 to 49 with Graves disease. The DNA of the CDR3 is TGTGCCATCAGTGGGGACAGGGGCCGCTATGGCTACACCTTC. Translated, it gives CAISGDRGRYGYTF.